This TCR beta chain derives from a study of blood T cell repertoires in COVID-19. CDR3 length equals 17 residues. The germline V gene has CDR1 LGHDT and CDR2 YNNKEL (reference sequence). V was pared by 4 bases and J by 5 bases, with 7 bases of the junction left unmatched. Participants, 18 to 89 years old, spanned about two dozen US areas. The data were produced by immunoSEQ multiplex PCR, yet TCRdb's version contains in-frame clones alone and is incomplete. There are about 440,000 clones in the sample; roughly 87% occur only once, and under 2.5% lies in the top ten. This clonotype was obtained from a woman younger than 30 with acute COVID-19. The sample taken for sequencing was PBMCs or T cells enriched from blood (not recorded which). The chain joins TRBV3-1 (or the pseudogene TRBV3-2) to TRBJ2-1; 14 bases fit TRBD2. DNA for the CDR3: TGTGCCAGCAGCCTTGCAGCGACTAGCGGGGGGGACAATGAGCAGTTCTTC. This sequence encodes CASSLAATSGGDNEQFF.